This entry describes one T cell receptor beta chain. These data belong to a study of T-cell reconstitution after alpha-beta-depleted transplantation in children. Unique molecular identifiers tagged the TCRbeta library. TCRdb itself ran the PCR reads through MiXCR, one entry per CDR3 protein. The sample yields about 540,000 distinct CDR3 sequences, about a sixth seen once. Germline CDR1 LNHDA, CDR2 SQIVND (reference sequence). The CDR3 sequence is 15 residues long. J gave up 3 bases and V 3 bases, and 5 bases lay outside the gene matches. The chain is built from TRBV19 and TRBJ2-7, with TRBD1 matching over 10 bases. This TCR was sampled from a human donor who donated a stem cell graft to a child with acute lymphoblastic leukemia. This specimen was PBMCs from the stem cell graft donor, taken from the stem cell graft. In DNA, the CDR3 is TGTGCCAGTAGTATGGGACAGGGGACGTTCTACGAGCAGTACTTC. Translated: CASSMGQGTFYEQYF.